Shown below are 19 T cell receptor beta chains from a single sample sequenced in a study of regulatory T cells in long-lasting Graves disease. With iRepertoire HTBI primers and Arm-PCR of CDR3 regions, TCR beta libraries were built. TCRdb passed the multiplex PCR reads through MiXCR, listing each CDR3 protein once. The repertoire holds 300,000 to 400,000 distinct CDR3 sequences, with 18% as singletons. Time point defined: newly diagnosed GD, antithyroid drugs for less than 3 months. PBMC-derived RNA was used for the TCR library. Source: peripheral blood mononuclear cells (PBMCs), taken at new diagnosis, from a patient treated with antithyroid drugs. Receptor source: a female donor with Graves disease.

This clonotype was recorded many times. The chain combines TRBV27 with TRBJ1-6; no definite D call. Trimming pared 5 bases from V and 9 bases from J, leaving 8 bases between. Germline V lookup: CDR1 MNHEY, CDR2 SMNVEV (reference sequence). This CDR3 spans 12 amino acids. The CDR3 region is CASSPNRSPLHF. The CDR3 DNA sequence: TGTGCCAGCAGTCCCAATCGTTCACCCCTCCACTTT.

The chain employs TRBV2 and TRBJ2-7; 9 bases agree with TRBD2. This CDR3 is 14 amino acids long. Losses at the gene ends were 1 base for V and 5 bases for J; bases not matched to a gene: 3. Germline V gene lookup returns CDR1 SNHLY and CDR2 FYNNEI. The CDR3 coding sequence is TGTGCCAGCAGTGAAGGCGGGAGGGTAAACGAGCAGTACTTC. Its translation: CASSEGGRVNEQYF.

This clonotype was picked up many times. The chain joins TRBV12-3 or TRBV12-4 to TRBJ2-1; 12 bases are a match to TRBD2. The CDR3 has 16 residues. After removal of 8 bases from V and 12 bases from J, the junction contained 17 bases not matched to a gene. The CDR3 reads CASGILGLAGPVGQFF. The CDR3 coding sequence is TGTGCCAGCGGAATTCTGGGACTAGCGGGTCCAGTGGGGCAGTTCTTC.

The sample holds many counts of this clonotype. The gene calls are TRBV7-9 and TRBJ1-2; D is uncertain. The CDR3 contains 16 residues. Germline CDR1 SEHNR, CDR2 FQNEAQ (reference sequence). The V and J ends lost 2 bases and 3 bases respectively, with 16 bases between them. The CDR3 region is CASSLWPLPPHYGYTF. The CDR3, as DNA: TGTGCCAGCAGCTTATGGCCCCTCCCCCCTCACTATGGCTACACCTTC.

The rearrangement joins TRBV27 to TRBJ2-1, with 9 bases that match TRBD2. The CDR3 consists of 15 residues. V shed 3 bases, J shed 8 bases, and the junction held 8 bases outside the gene matches. In germline, CDR1 is MNHEY, CDR2 SMNVEV (reference sequence). The CDR3 coding sequence is TGTGCCAGCAGTTTGGGCGGGAGGGCCCTTGATGAGCAGTTCTTC. This codes for CASSLGGRALDEQFF.

This clonotype was found many times. The chain uses TRBV18 and TRBJ1-1, with TRBD1 matching 7 bases. The CDR3 runs to 15 residues. CDR1 and CDR2 (germline): KGHSH, LQKENI. Trimming at V came to 3 bases and at J to 1 base, leaving 5 bases not matched to a gene. The CDR3 sequence is CASSPATGRNTEAFF. For the CDR3, the DNA is TGTGCCAGCTCACCCGCGACAGGGAGGAACACTGAAGCTTTCTTT. Combining the CDR3 with reference TRBV18 and TRBJ1-1 gives the whole variable domain NAGVMQNPRHLVRRRGQEARLRCSPMKGHSHVYWYRQLPEEGLKFMVYLQKENIIDESGMPKERFSAEFPKEGPSILRIQQVVRGDSAAYFCASSPATGRNTEAFFGQGTRLTVV.

There are many counts of this clonotype. The chain is built from TRBV12-3 or TRBV12-4 and TRBJ2-3, with 8 nucleotides matching TRBD2. There are 15 residues in the CDR3. Germline trimming cut 6 bases from V and 4 bases from J; bases unmatched to any gene: 9. The DNA for the CDR3 is TGTGCCAGCAGACGCGGGAGGTCCCCCTCAGATACGCAGTATTTT. Protein sequence: CASRRGRSPSDTQYF.

The chain is built from TRBV12-3 or TRBV12-4 and TRBJ1-6; 9 bases are a match to TRBD1. V lost 3 bases to trimming and J lost 10 bases; unmatched junction nucleotides: 4. CDR3 size: 14 residues. This CDR3 reads CASSLGQGQSPLHF. DNA of the CDR3: TGTGCCAGCAGTTTGGGACAGGGCCAGTCACCCCTCCACTTT.

This clonotype was seen ten or more times. The chain couples TRBV28 to TRBJ1-4; D is unresolved. Germline V lookup: CDR1 MDHEN, CDR2 SYDVKM. CDR3 length: 13 amino acids. Trimming removed 3 bases at V and 10 bases at J, with 12 bases between. The CDR3 is CASSLGLAGKLFF. CDR3 coding DNA: TGTGCCAGCAGTTTGGGCCTGGCAGGAAAACTGTTTTTT.

V usage is TRBV2 and J usage is TRBJ2-3; 9 bases are shared with TRBD2. After removal of 2 bases from V and 5 bases from J, the junction contained 14 bases not matched to a gene. Germline V CDR1 and CDR2: SNHLY, FYNNEI. The CDR3 is made up of 18 amino acids. CDR3 region: CASSEWGGRASDGDTQYF. CDR3 sequence (DNA): TGTGCCAGCAGTGAATGGGGCGGGAGGGCCTCAGATGGAGATACGCAGTATTTT. Combining the CDR3 with reference TRBV2 and TRBJ2-3 gives the whole variable domain EPEVTQTPSHQVTQMGQEVILRCVPISNHLYFYWYRQILGQKVEFLVSFYNNEISEKSEIFDDQFSVERPDGSNFTLKIRSTKLEDSAMYFCASSEWGGRASDGDTQYFGPGTRLTVL.

This clonotype occurred many times. The chain couples TRBV28 to TRBJ1-2; the D gene is possibly TRBD1 (6 bases). CDR3 length: 13 residues. Trimming took 5 bases from V and 6 from J, leaving 13 bases between them. Germline V lookup: CDR1 MDHEN, CDR2 SYDVKM. The CDR3 spells CASSPDRWDGYTF. The CDR3 bases are TGTGCCAGCAGTCCCGACAGGTGGGATGGCTACACCTTC.

The sample holds many counts of this clonotype. Here the CDR3 reads CASSLGGNSDETQYF. CDR3 nucleotide sequence: TGTGCCAGCAGTTTAGGCGGGAATAGCGATGAGACCCAGTACTTC. V and J are TRBV12-3 or TRBV12-4 and TRBJ2-5, with a weak D call TRBD2 (6 bases). Between the trimmed V and J ends, which lost 1 base and 5 bases, there was a span of 14 bases. The CDR3 totals 15 residues.

This clonotype came up many times. The chain uses TRBV30 and TRBJ1-4; maybe TRBD1 (5 bases). Trimming removed 2 bases at V and 5 bases at J, with 15 bases between. This CDR3 comprises 15 residues. Germline CDR1 GTSNPN, CDR2 SVGIG (reference sequence). The CDR3 nucleotides read TGTGCCTGGAGTCCCACCTTGGGGGTCAATGAAAAACTGTTTTTT. Residues: CAWSPTLGVNEKLFF.

This clonotype has only a few counts. The chain is built from TRBV15 and TRBJ2-2; no reliable D call. The germline CDR1 and CDR2 sequences are LNHNV and YYDKDF (reference sequence). The CDR3 extends over 14 amino acids. V shed 1 base and J shed 6 bases, with 9 bases lying between them. The CDR3 sequence: CATSRVRDAGELFF. CDR3 nucleotide sequence: TGTGCCACCAGCAGAGTGCGAGATGCCGGGGAGCTGTTTTTT. Variable domain in full (rest from reference TRBV15 and TRBJ2-2): DAMVIQNPRYQVTQFGKPVTLSCSQTLNHNVMYWYQQKSSQAPKLLFHYYDKDFNNEADTPDNFQSRRPNTSFCFLDIRSPGLGDTAMYLCATSRVRDAGELFFGEGSRLTVL.

As concerns this clonotype: A much larger clone differs by one base, so this may be a read error. The chain carries TRBV30 and TRBJ1-1, with D maybe TRBD1 (6 bases). This CDR3 has 15 residues. CDR1 is GTSNPN and CDR2 is SVGIG in the germline V gene (reference sequence). The CDR3 DNA reads as TGTGCCTGGAGTCCTGGGGGGGCAGTGAACGCTGAAGCTTTCTTT. Translating gives CAWSPGGAVNAEAFF.

The sample holds a few counts of this clonotype. A much larger clonotype is one base distant, so this may be a read error. This chain joins TRBV5-6 and TRBJ1-1; TRBD1 matches at 7 bases. There are 14 residues in the CDR3. V dropped 2 bases and J dropped 2; count of bases not matched to a gene: 3. CDR1 and CDR2 (germline): SGHDT, YYEEEE. The CDR3 reads CASSFGQVNTEAFF. The DNA of the CDR3 is TGTGCCAGCAGCTTCGGACAGGTCAACACTGAAGCTTTCTTT.

At least ten counts were recorded for this clonotype. The chain uses TRBV28 and TRBJ2-1; D possibly corresponds to TRBD2 (5 bases). The CDR3 consists of 12 residues. V was shortened by 9 bases and J by 7 bases, with 13 bases between the two germline ends. In germline, CDR1 is MDHEN, CDR2 SYDVKM. For the CDR3, the DNA is TGTGCCAGTTCTAGAGGGTCGAATGAGCAGTTCTTC. This gives the protein CASSRGSNEQFF.

Ten or more counts support this clonotype. The chain joins TRBV27 to TRBJ1-1; possibly TRBD1 for D (5 bases). Per germline, CDR1 MNHEY and CDR2 SMNVEV (reference sequence). This CDR3 region has 15 residues. V was trimmed by 2 bases and J by 5 bases, leaving 15 bases between them. CDR3 nucleotides: TGTGCCAGCAGTTTAACCCCAGGGTCGAGGACTGAAGCTTTCTTT. It encodes CASSLTPGSRTEAFF.

In its sample, this clonotype was seen once. This probably arose from a read error, given a far larger clone one base away. The CDR3 region is CASSKDGRREDEQFF. DNA for the CDR3: TGTGCCAGCAGCAAAGATGGACGGCGCGAGGATGAGCAGTTCTTC. The rearrangement joins TRBV3-1 to TRBJ2-5, with D unclear. The J call may be in error: the DNA end matches TRBJ2-1 better. Germline CDR1 LGHDT, CDR2 YNNKEL (reference sequence). The CDR3 has 15 residues.